The sequence of this T cell receptor (beta chain) was determined in a study of T-cell memory formation after mild COVID-19. Whole-study context: TCR clusters mostly belonged to single donors. Overall study results and limits: CD4+ bias marked clones expanding day 15 to 37, unlike balanced contracting clones.

CDR3 size: 15 residues. Unmatched junction bases numbered 4, after V lost 1 base and J lost 6 bases. The germline V gene has CDR1 SGHVS and CDR2 FNYEAQ. Barcoded TCR alpha and TCR beta cDNA libraries with UMIs came from 5'RACE using constant-segment primers. TCRdb itself ran the 5' RACE reads through MiXCR, one entry per CDR3 protein. The sample includes fewer than 700,000 distinct CDR3 sequences, over 15% of them seen just once. As concerns this clonotype: Its antigen is not identified.

The receptor was isolated from an adult woman who had mild COVID-19 (a few samples of this study predate the infection). Cell type and time point are not known. The source material was PBMCs or a T cell subset sorted from them (not recorded which). The J gene is TRBJ2-2, the V gene TRBV7-6; TRBD1 matches 8 bases. CDR3: CASSLGPQGAGELFF. In nucleotides, the CDR3 is TGTGCCAGCAGCTTAGGTCCACAGGGGGCCGGGGAGCTGTTTTTT.